These 26 T cell receptor beta chains originate from one sample sequenced in a study of cytomegalovirus exposure and HLA in healthy donors. The PCR was carried out with 60 Vbeta primers and 13 Jbeta primers. The repertoire was sequenced with immunoSEQ multiplex PCR; TCRdb's copy has only in-frame clones and lacks some. This sample carries around 110,000 clones, around 73% of them seen once, and the ten largest clones take 6.5% to 8.5%. The sample comprised PBMCs. The receptors originated from a man younger than 40 in good health and CMV-seronegative.

The rearrangement links TRBV25-1 to TRBJ2-2, with 9 bases identical to TRBD1. CDR1 and CDR2 from the germline V gene are MGHDK and SYGVNS. J gave up 1 base and V 1 base, and 4 bases lay outside the gene matches. The CDR3 is 17 residues long. As DNA, the CDR3 is TGTGCCAGCAGTGAATTGAAGGGACAGGGGAACACCGGGGAGCTGTTTTTT. It is translated as CASSELKGQGNTGELFF.

The CDR3 coding sequence is TGTGCCAGCAGTTTACGCGGGGATACGCAGTATTTT. Translation gives CASSLRGDTQYF. The chain is built from TRBV27 and TRBJ2-3, with a weak D call TRBD2 (5 bases). V was shortened by 2 bases and J by 6 bases, with 6 bases between the two germline ends. The CDR3 length is 12 residues. The germline V gene has CDR1 MNHEY and CDR2 SMNVEV (reference sequence).

This chain uses TRBV13 with TRBJ2-5; D is ambiguous. The DNA end lines up better with TRBJ2-7; the J call may be wrong. The germline gives CDR1 PRHDT, CDR2 FYEKMQ (reference sequence). This CDR3 spans 13 amino acids. The CDR3 DNA follows: TGTGCCAGCAGCTTATTTCCTAGTACCGAGCAGTACTTC. It codes for CASSLFPSTEQYF.

The J gene is TRBJ1-1, the V gene TRBV29-1, with TRBD1 matching 7 bases. This CDR3 has 15 amino acids. Germline V CDR1 and CDR2: SQVTM, ANQGSEA. J lost 7 bases, V lost 2 bases, and 13 bases had no gene match. In nucleotides, the CDR3 is TGCAGCGTTGAATACGCCTATAGGGGGCACGGTGAAGCTTTCTTT. Residues: CSVEYAYRGHGEAFF.

The chain links TRBV7-8 to TRBJ2-4; D unresolved. The CDR3 has 13 residues. V shed 5 bases and J shed 9 bases, with 14 bases lying between them. CDR1 and CDR2 from the germline V gene are SGHVS and FQNEAQ. The CDR3 protein is CASSPITDGIQYF. CDR3 nucleotides: TGTGCCAGCAGCCCCATAACAGATGGCATTCAGTACTTC.

The rearrangement uses TRBV30 and TRBJ2-5, with TRBD2 matching 7 bases. From germline, CDR1 is GTSNPN and CDR2 SVGIG (reference sequence). Trimming removed 1 base from V and 6 bases from J; junction bases left unmatched: 2. CDR3 length: 12 amino acids. The CDR3 DNA follows: TGTGCCTGGAGTGGGGGGGGTAAGACCCAGTACTTC. It encodes CAWSGGGKTQYF.

The chain employs TRBV5-4 and TRBJ1-3, with D perhaps TRBD1 (5 bases). Trimming took off 0 bases at V and 4 bases at J, with 11 bases between the two ends. The CDR3 extends over 15 amino acids. Germline values: CDR1 SGHNT, CDR2 YYREEE (reference sequence). This CDR3 is CASSLAGVAGNTIYF. The CDR3 DNA sequence: TGTGCCAGCAGCTTGGCGGGGGTGGCAGGAAACACCATATATTTT.

The chain links TRBV7-6 to TRBJ1-3; maybe TRBD1 (6 bases). V dropped 4 bases and J dropped 8 bases, with 9 bases sitting between them. The CDR3 consists of 12 residues. The V gene's germline CDR1 is SGHVS and CDR2 FNYEAQ. CDR3 bases: TGTGCCAGCAGCTCCCCAGGGGACACCATATATTTT. It specifies CASSSPGDTIYF.

The J gene is TRBJ2-7, the V gene TRBV5-1; D is perhaps TRBD2 (5 bases). The CDR3 length is 13 residues. Trimming shortened V by 0 bases and J by 7 bases, and 11 bases separated the two germline ends. From germline, CDR1 is SGHRS and CDR2 YFSETQ. The CDR3 region is CASSLDTSGEQYF. CDR3 nucleotides: TGCGCCAGCAGCTTGGACACCTCGGGGGAGCAGTACTTC.

The chain is built from TRBV10-3 and TRBJ2-7; the D is unclear. The CDR3 totals 12 residues. From germline, CDR1 is ENHRY and CDR2 SYGVKD. V shed 4 bases and J shed 2 bases, with 6 bases lying between them. The DNA of the CDR3 is TGTGCCATCAGTGCGGTCCCCTACGAGCAGTACTTC. Translated: CAISAVPYEQYF.

This rearrangement joins TRBV5-1 to TRBJ2-5; no definite D call. The CDR3 runs to 16 residues. Germline CDR1 and CDR2: SGHRS and YFSETQ. The V end was cut by 4 bases, the J end by 1 base, with 17 bases between. The CDR3 DNA reads TGCGCCAGCAGCCCCCGTTGGGTTACTACCCAAGAGACCCAGTACTTC. Translation: CASSPRWVTTQETQYF.

The V call is TRBV2, the J call TRBJ2-1, with a possible D match to TRBD1 (6 bases). The CDR3 length is 12 residues. Germline V gives CDR1 SNHLY, CDR2 FYNNEI. The V end lost 5 bases, the J end lost 15 bases, and 17 bases lay between the germline ends. CDR3 protein: CASSLDSAMMFF. As DNA, the CDR3 is TGTGCCAGCAGTTTGGACAGTGCGATGATGTTCTTC. The full variable domain, completed using reference TRBV2 and TRBJ2-1, is EPEVTQTPSHQVTQMGQEVILRCVPISNHLYFYWYRQILGQKVEFLVSFYNNEISEKSEIFDDQFSVERPDGSNFTLKIRSTKLEDSAMYFCASSLDSAMMFFGPGTRLTVL.

The chain links TRBV5-1 to TRBJ2-1; 7 nucleotides line up with TRBD1. The junction had 12 bases not matched to a gene; V was cut back by 7 bases and J by 5 bases. This CDR3 spans 15 amino acids. CDR1 is SGHRS and CDR2 is YFSETQ in the germline V gene. In DNA form, the CDR3 reads TGCGCCAGCGGACCGAGGACAGGAGTCAACAATGAGCAGTTCTTC. It encodes CASGPRTGVNNEQFF.

The genes are TRBV4-1 and TRBJ1-4, with D maybe TRBD1 (5 bases). V shed 0 bases and J shed 0 bases, with 23 bases lying between them. The CDR3 sequence is 21 residues long. Germline CDR1 MGHRA, CDR2 YSYEKL. The CDR3 region is CASSQDPHRSQPSSTNEKLFF. For the CDR3, the DNA is TGCGCCAGCAGCCAAGATCCCCACAGGTCCCAGCCCTCATCAACTAATGAAAAACTGTTTTTT.

This clone was observed a handful of times. The CDR3 loop reads CATSRGSVTEAFF. CDR3 DNA: TGTGCCACCAGCAGAGGGTCGGTCACTGAAGCTTTCTTT. The chain is built from TRBV15 and TRBJ1-1; no clear D. The CDR3 is made up of 13 amino acids. V was shortened by 1 base and J by 4 bases, with 7 bases between the two germline ends. Looked up from germline, CDR1 is LNHNV and CDR2 is YYDKDF (reference sequence).

The J gene is TRBJ2-1, the V gene TRBV27, with 8 positions matching TRBD2. The CDR3 is made up of 14 amino acids. Per the germline V gene, CDR1 is MNHEY and CDR2 is SMNVEV (reference sequence). Trimming removed 5 bases from V and 7 bases from J; junction bases left unmatched: 7. CDR3 coding DNA: TGTGCCAGCAGTCCCCAAGCGGGAGAGAATGAGCAGTTCTTC. This encodes CASSPQAGENEQFF.

The rearrangement links TRBV5-6 to TRBJ2-7; 9 bases are shared with TRBD2. V gave up 5 bases and J gave up 7 bases; unmatched junction bases: 7. The germline V gene has CDR1 SGHDT and CDR2 YYEEEE. CDR3 size: 13 residues. DNA for the CDR3: TGTGCCAGCAGTGACGGGACTAGCAGTGAGCAGTACTTC. Amino acid sequence: CASSDGTSSEQYF. The full variable domain, in which reference TRBV5-6 and TRBJ2-7 provide the parts outside the CDR3, is DAGVTQSPTHLIKTRGQQVTLRCSPKSGHDTVSWYQQALGQGPQFIFQYYEEEERQRGNFPDRFSGHQFPNYSSELNVNALLLGDSALYLCASSDGTSSEQYFGPGTRLTVT.

The chain uses TRBV7-2 and TRBJ2-3; TRBD2 matches at 11 bases. Unmatched junction bases numbered 3, after V lost 5 bases and J lost 2 bases. The CDR3 is made up of 15 amino acids. Germline CDR1 and CDR2: SGHTA and FQGNSA. Written as DNA, the CDR3 is TGTGCCAGCAGCGGGACTAGCGGACACACAGATACGCAGTATTTT. Its protein product is CASSGTSGHTDTQYF.

Ten or more counts support this clone. This chain uses TRBV2 with TRBJ1-1; possibly TRBD1 for D (5 bases). V lost 11 bases to trimming and J lost 0 bases, with 13 bases between them. CDR1 SNHLY and CDR2 FYNNEI come from the germline V gene. There are 13 residues in the CDR3. In DNA form, the CDR3 reads TGTGCCGCAACAGGCGAGATGAACACTGAAGCTTTCTTT. Amino acid sequence: CAATGEMNTEAFF.

The chain combines TRBV30 with TRBJ1-2; 9 positions agree with TRBD1. V shed 2 bases, J shed 6 bases, and the junction held 4 bases outside the gene matches. CDR1 is GTSNPN, CDR2 SVGIG, per germline (reference sequence). The CDR3 runs 13 residues. The CDR3 region has the DNA TGTGCCTGGAGTCGGGACAGGGTCGATGGCTACACCTTC. Amino acids: CAWSRDRVDGYTF.

In this sample, this clone turned up a few times. The chain carries TRBV7-9 and TRBJ2-2, with 9 bases matching TRBD2. The CDR3 length is 16 residues. The trim removed 5 bases at V and 4 bases at J, leaving 8 bases unmatched. Germline lookup yields CDR1 SEHNR and CDR2 FQNEAQ (reference sequence). This CDR3 is CASSPLERGATGELFF. CDR3 DNA: TGTGCCAGCAGCCCCCTCGAGCGGGGGGCCACCGGGGAGCTGTTTTTT.

This chain joins TRBV27 and TRBJ2-5, with D possibly being TRBD1 (5 bases). CDR1 is MNHEY and CDR2 is SMNVEV in the germline V gene (reference sequence). The germline V and J ends were trimmed by 3 bases and 3 bases, with 11 bases remaining between them. The CDR3 contains 14 residues. In nucleotides, the CDR3 is TGTGCCAGCAGTTTGTGGGGCTCGGAAGAGACCCAGTACTTC. Residues: CASSLWGSEETQYF.

The chain has TRBV11-3 and TRBJ2-3; no definite D call. Trimming shortened V by 0 bases and J by 0 bases, and 4 bases separated the two germline ends. This CDR3 is 14 amino acids long. Germline lookup yields CDR1 SGHNT and CDR2 YENEEA. This CDR3 reads CASSLDTSTDTQYF. The CDR3 coding sequence is TGTGCCAGCAGCTTAGATACTAGCACAGATACGCAGTATTTT. Filled out from reference TRBV11-3 and TRBJ2-3, the complete variable domain reads EAGVVQSPRYKIIEKKQPVAFWCNPISGHNTLYWYLQNLGQGPELLIRYENEEAVDDSQLPKDRFSAERLKGVDSTLKIQPAELGDSAVYLCASSLDTSTDTQYFGPGTRLTVL.

V and J are TRBV5-1 and TRBJ1-5; 9 nucleotides line up with TRBD1. Per the germline V gene, CDR1 is SGHRS and CDR2 is YFSETQ. V shed 1 base and J 7 bases; nucleotides not matched to a gene: 3. This CDR3 has 14 residues. The CDR3 reads CASSLTGGAQPQHF. CDR3 nucleotide sequence: TGCGCCAGCAGCTTGACAGGGGGCGCCCAGCCCCAGCATTTT. Together with reference TRBV5-1 and TRBJ1-5, the CDR3 gives the full variable domain: KAGVTQTPRYLIKTRGQQVTLSCSPISGHRSVSWYQQTPGQGLQFLFEYFSETQRNKGNFPGRFSGRQFSNSRSEMNVSTLELGDSALYLCASSLTGGAQPQHFGDGTRLSIL.

This clone was counted a few times. V is TRBV19 and J is TRBJ2-7; TRBD2 matches 11 bases. Losses at the gene ends were 3 bases for V and 6 bases for J; bases not matched to a gene: 7. The CDR3 has 15 amino acids. Germline CDR1 LNHDA, CDR2 SQIVND (reference sequence). The CDR3 reads CASSIPGLAGGEQYF. CDR3 coding DNA: TGTGCCAGTAGTATCCCCGGGCTAGCGGGAGGCGAGCAGTACTTC.

The chain joins TRBV29-1 to TRBJ2-7, with TRBD1 matching 10 bases. CDR3 length equals 13 residues. The germline CDR1 and CDR2 sequences are SQVTM and ANQGSEA. Trimming removed 4 bases from V and 4 bases from J; junction bases left unmatched: 4. The CDR3, as DNA: TGCAGCGTTGCCGGGACAGGGGCGTACGAGCAGTACTTC. Protein: CSVAGTGAYEQYF.